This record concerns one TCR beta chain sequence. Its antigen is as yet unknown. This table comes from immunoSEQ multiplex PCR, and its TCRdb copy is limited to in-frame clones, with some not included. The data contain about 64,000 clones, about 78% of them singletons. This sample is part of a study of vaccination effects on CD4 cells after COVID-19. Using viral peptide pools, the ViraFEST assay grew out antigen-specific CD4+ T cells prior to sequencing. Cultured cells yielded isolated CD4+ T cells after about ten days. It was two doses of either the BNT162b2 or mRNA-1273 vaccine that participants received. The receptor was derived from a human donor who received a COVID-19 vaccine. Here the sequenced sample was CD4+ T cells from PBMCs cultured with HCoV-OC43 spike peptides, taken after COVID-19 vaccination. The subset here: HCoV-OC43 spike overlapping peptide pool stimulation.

CDR3 nucleotides: TGTGCCACCAGCAGAGCGGTAGGAGGAAACACCATATATTTT. It encodes CATSRAVGGNTIYF. The chain recombines TRBV15 with TRBJ1-3; D not certain. Germline-derived CDR1 and CDR2 are LNHNV and YYDKDF (reference sequence). Trimming took off 1 base at V and 4 bases at J, with 8 bases between the two ends. The CDR3 is made up of 14 amino acids.